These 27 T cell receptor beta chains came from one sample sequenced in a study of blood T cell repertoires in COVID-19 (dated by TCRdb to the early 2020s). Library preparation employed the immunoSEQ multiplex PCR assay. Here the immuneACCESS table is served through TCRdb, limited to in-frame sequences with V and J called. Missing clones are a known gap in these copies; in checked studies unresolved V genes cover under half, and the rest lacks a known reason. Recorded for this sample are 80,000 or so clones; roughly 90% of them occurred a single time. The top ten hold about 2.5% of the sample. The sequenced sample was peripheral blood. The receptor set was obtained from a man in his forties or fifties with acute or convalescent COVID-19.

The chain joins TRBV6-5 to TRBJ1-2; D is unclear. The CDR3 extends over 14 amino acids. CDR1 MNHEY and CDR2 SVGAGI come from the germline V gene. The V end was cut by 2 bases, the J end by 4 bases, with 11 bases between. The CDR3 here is CASSYGGSFYGYTF. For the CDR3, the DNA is TGTGCCAGCAGTTACGGCGGGTCGTTCTATGGCTACACCTTC.

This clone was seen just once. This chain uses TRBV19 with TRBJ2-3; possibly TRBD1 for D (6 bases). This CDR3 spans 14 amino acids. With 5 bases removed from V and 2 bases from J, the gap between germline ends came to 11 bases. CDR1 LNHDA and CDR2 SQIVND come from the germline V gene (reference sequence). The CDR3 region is CASSATGNTDTQYF. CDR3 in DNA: TGTGCCAGTAGTGCAACAGGGAACACAGATACGCAGTATTTT.

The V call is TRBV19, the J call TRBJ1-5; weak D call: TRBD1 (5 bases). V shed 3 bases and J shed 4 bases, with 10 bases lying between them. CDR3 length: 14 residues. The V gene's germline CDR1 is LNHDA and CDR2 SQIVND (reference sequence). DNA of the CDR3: TGTGCCAGTAGTATCCCTGGGGGGAATCAGCCCCAGCATTTT. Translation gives CASSIPGGNQPQHF.

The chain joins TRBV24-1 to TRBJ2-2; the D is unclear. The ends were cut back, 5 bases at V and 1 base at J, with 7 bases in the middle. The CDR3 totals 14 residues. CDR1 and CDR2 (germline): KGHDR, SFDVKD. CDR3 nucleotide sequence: TGTGCCACCAGTGCCCCCGGGAACACCGGGGAGCTGTTTTTT. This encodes CATSAPGNTGELFF.

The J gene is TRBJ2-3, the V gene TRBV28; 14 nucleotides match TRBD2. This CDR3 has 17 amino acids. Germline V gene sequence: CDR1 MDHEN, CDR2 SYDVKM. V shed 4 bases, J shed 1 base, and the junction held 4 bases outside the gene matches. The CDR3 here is CASSYRGLAGGTDTQYF. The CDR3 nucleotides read TGTGCCAGCAGTTACCGGGGACTAGCGGGAGGCACAGATACGCAGTATTTT.

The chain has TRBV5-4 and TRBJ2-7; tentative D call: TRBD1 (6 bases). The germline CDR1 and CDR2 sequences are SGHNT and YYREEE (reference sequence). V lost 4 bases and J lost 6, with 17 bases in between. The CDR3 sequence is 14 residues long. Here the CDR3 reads CASSLQGPKSEQYV. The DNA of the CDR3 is TGTGCCAGCAGCCTACAGGGCCCCAAGAGCGAGCAGTACGTC.

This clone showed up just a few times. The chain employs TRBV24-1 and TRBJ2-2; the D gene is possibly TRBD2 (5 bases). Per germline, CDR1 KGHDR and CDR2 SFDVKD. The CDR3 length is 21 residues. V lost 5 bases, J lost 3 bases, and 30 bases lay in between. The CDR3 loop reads CATSAWAVDSELSSDTGELFF. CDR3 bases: TGTGCCACCAGTGCCTGGGCGGTGGACTCTGAGCTGAGTTCGGACACCGGGGAGCTGTTTTTT.

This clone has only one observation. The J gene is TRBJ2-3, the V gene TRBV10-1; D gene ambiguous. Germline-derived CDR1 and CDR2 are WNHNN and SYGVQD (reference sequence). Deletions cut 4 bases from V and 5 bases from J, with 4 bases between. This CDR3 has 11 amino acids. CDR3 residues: CASSGEDTQYF. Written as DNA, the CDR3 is TGCGCCAGCAGTGGAGAAGATACGCAGTATTTT.

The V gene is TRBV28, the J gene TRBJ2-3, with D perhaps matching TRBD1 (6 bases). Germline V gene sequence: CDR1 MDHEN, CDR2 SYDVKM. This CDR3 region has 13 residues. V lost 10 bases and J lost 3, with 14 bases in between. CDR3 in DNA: TGTGCCACCTCAGAGAGGGGGACAGATACGCAGTATTTT. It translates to CATSERGTDTQYF.

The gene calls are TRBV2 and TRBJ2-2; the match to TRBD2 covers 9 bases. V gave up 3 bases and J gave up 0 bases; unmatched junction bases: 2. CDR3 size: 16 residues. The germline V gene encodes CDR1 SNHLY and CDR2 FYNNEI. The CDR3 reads CASSDTSGSNTGELFF. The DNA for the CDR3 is TGTGCCAGCAGTGATACTAGCGGGTCGAACACCGGGGAGCTGTTTTTT. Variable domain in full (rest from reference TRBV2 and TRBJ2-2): EPEVTQTPSHQVTQMGQEVILRCVPISNHLYFYWYRQILGQKVEFLVSFYNNEISEKSEIFDDQFSVERPDGSNFTLKIRSTKLEDSAMYFCASSDTSGSNTGELFFGEGSRLTVL.

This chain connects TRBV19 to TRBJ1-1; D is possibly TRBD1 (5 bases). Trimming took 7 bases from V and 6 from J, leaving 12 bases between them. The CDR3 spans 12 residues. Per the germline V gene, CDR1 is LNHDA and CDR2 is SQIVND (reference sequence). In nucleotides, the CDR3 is TGTGCCAGTATCACAGGTAATTCTGAAGCTTTCTTT. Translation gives CASITGNSEAFF.

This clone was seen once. The CDR3 protein is CASSRNTATNEKLFF. The CDR3 nucleotides are TGTGCCAGCTCACGCAACACAGCAACTAATGAAAAACTGTTTTTT. V usage is TRBV18 and J usage is TRBJ1-4; D remains ambiguous. Germline values: CDR1 KGHSH, CDR2 LQKENI. The CDR3 has 15 amino acids. The V end was cut by 4 bases, the J end by 0 bases, with 9 bases between.

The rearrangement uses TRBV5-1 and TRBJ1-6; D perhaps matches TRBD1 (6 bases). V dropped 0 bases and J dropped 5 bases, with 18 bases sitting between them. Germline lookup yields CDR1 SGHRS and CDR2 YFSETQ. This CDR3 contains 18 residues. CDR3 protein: CASSLVPSWTADNSPLHF. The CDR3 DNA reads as TGCGCCAGCAGCTTGGTTCCCTCATGGACAGCGGATAATTCACCCCTCCACTTT.

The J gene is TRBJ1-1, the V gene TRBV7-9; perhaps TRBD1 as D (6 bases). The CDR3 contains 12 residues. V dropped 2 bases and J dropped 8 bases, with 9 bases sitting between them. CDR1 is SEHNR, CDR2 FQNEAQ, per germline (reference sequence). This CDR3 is CASSLFQGEAFF. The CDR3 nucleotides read TGTGCCAGCAGCTTATTCCAGGGGGAAGCTTTCTTT.

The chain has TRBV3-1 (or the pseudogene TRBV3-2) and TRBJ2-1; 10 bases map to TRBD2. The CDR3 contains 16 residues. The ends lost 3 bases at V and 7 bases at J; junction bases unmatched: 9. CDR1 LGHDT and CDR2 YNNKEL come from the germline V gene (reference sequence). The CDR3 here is CASSQSSSGGRNEQFF. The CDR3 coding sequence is TGTGCCAGCAGCCAGTCCTCTAGCGGGGGCCGTAATGAGCAGTTCTTC.

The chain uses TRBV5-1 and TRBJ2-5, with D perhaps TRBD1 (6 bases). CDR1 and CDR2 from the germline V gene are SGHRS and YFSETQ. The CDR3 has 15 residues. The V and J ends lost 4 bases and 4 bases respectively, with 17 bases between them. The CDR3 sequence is CASSPGTSVRETQYF. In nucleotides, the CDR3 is TGCGCCAGCAGCCCTGGGACATCCGTCCGAGAGACCCAGTACTTC.

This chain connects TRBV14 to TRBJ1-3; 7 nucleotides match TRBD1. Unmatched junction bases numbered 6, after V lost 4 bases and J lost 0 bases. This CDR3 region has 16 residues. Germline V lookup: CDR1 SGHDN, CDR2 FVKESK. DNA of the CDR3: TGTGCCAGCAGCCCCTGGACAGGCACCTCTGGAAACACCATATATTTT. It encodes CASSPWTGTSGNTIYF.

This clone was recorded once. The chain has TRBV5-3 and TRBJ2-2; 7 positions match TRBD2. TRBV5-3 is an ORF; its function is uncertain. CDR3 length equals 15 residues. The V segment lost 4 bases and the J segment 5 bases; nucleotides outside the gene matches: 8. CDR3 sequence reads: CARSQVQGGTGELFF. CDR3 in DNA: TGTGCCAGAAGCCAGGTGCAGGGAGGGACCGGGGAGCTGTTTTTT.

CDR3 sequence reads: CASSSNPGQKNNEQFF. Here the CDR3 DNA reads TGTGCCAGCAGCTCGAATCCGGGACAGAAGAACAATGAGCAGTTCTTC. The chain combines TRBV7-9 with TRBJ2-1, with TRBD1 matching 7 bases. CDR3 length: 16 residues. Germline V gene data show CDR1 as SEHNR and CDR2 as FQNEAQ (reference sequence). Germline trimming cut 4 bases from V and 5 bases from J; bases unmatched to any gene: 11.

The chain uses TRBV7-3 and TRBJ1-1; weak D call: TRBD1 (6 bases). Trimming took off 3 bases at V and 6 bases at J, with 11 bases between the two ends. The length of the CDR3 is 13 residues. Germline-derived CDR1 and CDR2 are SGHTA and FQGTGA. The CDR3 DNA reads TGTGCCAGCAGCTTCTTAGGGGGGGCTGAAGCTTTCTTT. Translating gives CASSFLGGAEAFF.

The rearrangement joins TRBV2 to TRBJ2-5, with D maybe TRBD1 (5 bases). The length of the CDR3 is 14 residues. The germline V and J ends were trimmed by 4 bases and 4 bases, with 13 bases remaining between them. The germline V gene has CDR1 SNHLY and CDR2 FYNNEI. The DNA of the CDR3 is TGTGCCAGCAGTGTAATTGGGCAGGGAGAGACCCAGTACTTC. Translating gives CASSVIGQGETQYF.

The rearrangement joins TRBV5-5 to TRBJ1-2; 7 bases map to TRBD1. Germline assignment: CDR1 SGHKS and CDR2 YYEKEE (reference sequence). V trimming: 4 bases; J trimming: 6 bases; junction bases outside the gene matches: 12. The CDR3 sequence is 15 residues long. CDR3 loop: CASSVWIGTVNGYTF. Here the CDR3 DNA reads TGTGCCAGCAGCGTATGGATCGGGACAGTCAATGGCTACACCTTC. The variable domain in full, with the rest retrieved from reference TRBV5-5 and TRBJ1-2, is DAGVTQSPTHLIKTRGQQVTLRCSPISGHKSVSWYQQVLGQGPQFIFQYYEKEERGRGNFPDRFSARQFPNYSSELNVNALLLGDSALYLCASSVWIGTVNGYTFGSGTRLTVV.

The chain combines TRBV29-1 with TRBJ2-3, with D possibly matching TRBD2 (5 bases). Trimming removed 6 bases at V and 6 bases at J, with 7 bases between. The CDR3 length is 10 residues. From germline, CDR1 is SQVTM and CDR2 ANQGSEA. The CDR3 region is CSVLADTQYF. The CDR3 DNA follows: TGCAGCGTGTTAGCGGATACGCAGTATTTT.

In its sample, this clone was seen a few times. The CDR3 DNA reads as TGTGCCAGCAGAAGGACAGGTTCTCGCACTGAAGCTTTCTTT. This translates into CASRRTGSRTEAFF. The rearrangement joins TRBV6-5 to TRBJ1-1; TRBD1 agrees at 7 bases. The CDR3 length is 14 residues. Germline loops: CDR1 MNHEY, CDR2 SVGAGI. The junction had 8 bases not matched to a gene; V was cut back by 6 bases and J by 4 bases.

The CDR3 region is CASSQGLGRTDTQYF. CDR3 nucleotide sequence: TGCGCCAGCAGCCAAGGACTGGGTAGGACAGATACGCAGTATTTT. This chain connects TRBV4-1 to TRBJ2-3; D is uncertain. V lost 1 base to trimming and J lost 3 bases, with 11 bases between them. Germline V CDR1 and CDR2: MGHRA, YSYEKL. This CDR3 is 15 amino acids long.

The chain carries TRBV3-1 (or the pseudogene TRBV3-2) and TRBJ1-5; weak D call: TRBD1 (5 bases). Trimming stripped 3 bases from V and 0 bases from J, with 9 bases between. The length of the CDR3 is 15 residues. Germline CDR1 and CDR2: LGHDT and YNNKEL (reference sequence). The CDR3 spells CASSQGGDSNQPQHF. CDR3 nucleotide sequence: TGTGCCAGCAGCCAGGGAGGGGATAGCAATCAGCCCCAGCATTTT.

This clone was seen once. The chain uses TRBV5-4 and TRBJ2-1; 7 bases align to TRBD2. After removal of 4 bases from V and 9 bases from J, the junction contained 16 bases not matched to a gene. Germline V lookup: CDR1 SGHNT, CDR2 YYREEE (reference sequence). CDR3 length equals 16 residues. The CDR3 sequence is CASSPSIGAGVSEQFF. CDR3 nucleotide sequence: TGTGCCAGCAGCCCCTCGATAGGGGCGGGAGTCAGTGAGCAGTTCTTC.